This TCR beta chain appears in the sequencing data of a study of vaccination effects on CD4 cells after COVID-19. Some clones are missing from TCRdb's copy, which holds only in-frame ones; the method was immunoSEQ multiplex PCR. Of 50,000 to 70,000 clones listed, approximately 80% are singletons. An approximately ten-day culture period preceded the isolation of CD4+ T cells. Two-dose vaccination with either BNT162b2 or mRNA-1273 was given to the participants. Recipients of the vaccine had no prior SARS-CoV-2 infection and negative nucleocapsid antibodies. This clone was counted a few times. Its antigen remains unknown. V was pared by 8 bases and J by 3 bases, with 10 bases between. The germline V gene has CDR1 WSHSY and CDR2 SAAADI. CDR3 length: 12 residues.

The chain links TRBV10-2 to TRBJ1-2; D call uncertain. The source material was CD4+ T cells from PBMCs cultured without peptide, sampled after COVID-19 vaccination. The sequence came from a human donor who received a COVID-19 vaccine. CDR3 region: CASSKTYYGYTF. The CDR3 DNA reads TGCGCCAGCTCGAAGACATACTATGGCTACACCTTC.